What follows are 17 T cell receptor beta chains derived from one specimen sequenced in a study of blood T cell repertoires in COVID-19. Produced via immunoSEQ multiplex PCR; TCRdb's table is partial and in-frame only. This repertoire shows fewer than 300,000 clones, 90% found once; its top ten account for roughly 1.1%. Sequencing input: PBMCs or T cells enriched from blood (not recorded which). The receptors shown here come from a woman aged 25 to 39 who had recovered from COVID-19.

This rearrangement joins TRBV6-5 to TRBJ2-1; tentative D call: TRBD2 (5 bases). Per germline, CDR1 MNHEY and CDR2 SVGAGI. CDR3 length: 14 amino acids. Deletions cut 4 bases from V and 6 bases from J, with 13 bases between. CDR3 DNA sequence: TGTGCCAGCAGTTTCGCGGACTTCCCCAATGAGCAGTTCTTC. This translates into CASSFADFPNEQFF.

The chain uses TRBV7-3 and TRBJ1-3; 7 bases align to TRBD1. V dropped 0 bases and J dropped 14; count of bases not matched to a gene: 7. Germline lookup yields CDR1 SGHTA and CDR2 FQGTGA. This CDR3 is built from 13 residues. The CDR3 nucleotides read TGTGCCAGCAGCTTAACTATGAGGGACAGATTATATTTT. Translated: CASSLTMRDRLYF.

V is TRBV11-2 and J is TRBJ1-5, with 7 positions matching TRBD1. The germline CDR1 and CDR2 sequences are SGHAT and FQNNGV. This CDR3 has 16 amino acids. Trimming at V came to 4 bases and at J to 0 bases, leaving 6 bases not matched to a gene. CDR3: CASSSLQGPSNQPQHF. The CDR3 region has the DNA TGTGCCAGCAGCTCCTTACAGGGGCCTAGCAATCAGCCCCAGCATTTT. Based on the CDR3 plus reference TRBV11-2 and TRBJ1-5, the full variable domain is EAGVAQSPRYKIIEKRQSVAFWCNPISGHATLYWYQQILGQGPKLLIQFQNNGVVDDSQLPKDRFSAERLKGVDSTLKIQPAKLEDSAVYLCASSSLQGPSNQPQHFGDGTRLSIL.

The CDR3 nucleotides read TGTGCCAGCACACAGACAGATTTCGAGCAGTACTTC. Encoded protein: CASTQTDFEQYF. The V and J genes are TRBV7-8 and TRBJ2-7; possibly TRBD1 for D (5 bases). CDR1 SGHVS and CDR2 FQNEAQ come from the germline V gene. Deletions cut 7 bases from V and 6 bases from J, with 13 bases between. The CDR3 consists of 12 residues.

The chain employs TRBV7-9 and TRBJ2-1, with 8 bases fitting TRBD2. Trimming took 5 bases from V and 2 from J; bases not matched to a gene: 8. Germline CDR1 and CDR2: SEHNR and FQNEAQ (reference sequence). This CDR3 has 16 residues. The CDR3 reads CASSPQRGYTYNEQFF. CDR3 DNA sequence: TGTGCCAGCAGCCCCCAGCGGGGGTATACCTACAATGAGCAGTTCTTC.

The rearrangement joins TRBV6-2 or TRBV6-3 to TRBJ1-5; 10 bases line up with TRBD1. Germline CDR1 and CDR2: MNHEY and SVGEGT. V lost 6 bases to trimming and J lost 7 bases; unmatched junction nucleotides: 6. This CDR3 region has 14 residues. In nucleotides, the CDR3 is TGTGCCAGCAGCCGACAGGGGGCTCCCCAGCCCCAGCATTTT. This encodes CASSRQGAPQPQHF.

The chain is built from TRBV21-1 and TRBJ2-5; the table calls TRBD2, which could not be checked here. TRBV21-1 is noted as a pseudogene. The CDR3 consists of 13 residues. CDR3 bases: TGTGCCAGCGTCCAACTACCCCAAGAGACCCAGTACTTC. It specifies CASVQLPQETQYF.

The V call is TRBV7-2, the J call TRBJ1-2, with D tentatively TRBD1 (6 bases). The CDR3 runs to 13 residues. Trimming shortened V by 5 bases and J by 6 bases, and 13 bases separated the two germline ends. Per germline, CDR1 SGHTA and CDR2 FQGNSA. The CDR3 reads CASSRTDSNGYTF. Here the CDR3 DNA reads TGTGCCAGCAGCCGGACAGACTCTAATGGCTACACCTTC.

The chain couples TRBV5-4 to TRBJ1-2, with D uncertain. The CDR3 totals 14 residues. V lost 4 bases to trimming and J lost 4 bases, with 14 bases between them. The germline V gene encodes CDR1 SGHNT and CDR2 YYREEE (reference sequence). CDR3 DNA: TGTGCCAGCAGCACGGAGAGGGCCCCCTATGGCTACACCTTC. This gives the protein CASSTERAPYGYTF. The whole variable domain, filled in from reference TRBV5-4 and TRBJ1-2, reads ETGVTQSPTHLIKTRGQQVTLRCSSQSGHNTVSWYQQALGQGPQFIFQYYREEENGRGNFPPRFSGLQFPNYSSELNVNALELDDSALYLCASSTERAPYGYTFGSGTRLTVV.

CDR3 residues: CASYTSGQVTGELFF. The CDR3 region has the DNA TGTGCCAGCTACACCTCGGGACAGGTCACCGGGGAGCTGTTTTTT. The V call is TRBV6-5, the J call TRBJ2-2; TRBD1 matches at 8 bases. V trimming: 8 bases; J trimming: 4 bases; junction bases outside the gene matches: 9. This CDR3 has 15 amino acids. The germline V gene has CDR1 MNHEY and CDR2 SVGAGI.

This rearrangement joins TRBV18 to TRBJ2-7; the D gene is possibly TRBD2 (5 bases). Germline CDR1 KGHSH, CDR2 LQKENI. Trimming removed 2 bases from V and 4 bases from J, with 6 bases in between. This CDR3 contains 12 residues. DNA of the CDR3: TGTGCCAGCTCACCAGAGGGTTACGAGCAGTACTTC. Protein product: CASSPEGYEQYF.

The chain joins TRBV5-1 to TRBJ1-4, with D uncertain. The CDR3 is 13 amino acids. Germline lookup yields CDR1 SGHRS and CDR2 YFSETQ. V was trimmed by 5 bases and J by 3 bases, leaving 8 bases between them. As DNA, the CDR3 is TGCGCCAGCAGTTCGGGTCCTAATGAAAAACTGTTTTTT. The encoded protein is CASSSGPNEKLFF.

This chain joins TRBV7-6 and TRBJ1-3, with 10 bases aligning to TRBD1. The CDR3 covers 17 residues. V lost 4 bases and J lost 3; bases outside the gene matches: 9. Per germline, CDR1 SGHVS and CDR2 FNYEAQ. Written as DNA, the CDR3 is TGTGCCAGCAGCTCGGGACAGGGGAGATTTTATGGAAACACCATATATTTT. Translation gives CASSSGQGRFYGNTIYF.

The chain couples TRBV12-3 or TRBV12-4 to TRBJ1-1, with unresolved D. Trimming took off 6 bases at V and 4 bases at J, with 9 bases between the two ends. This CDR3 is 12 amino acids long. This chain's CDR3 is CASSQLVTEAFF. CDR3 in DNA: TGTGCCAGCAGCCAGTTGGTCACTGAAGCTTTCTTT.

This clone came up once. The chain carries TRBV5-1 and TRBJ2-5; TRBD1 matches at 9 bases. The germline V gene encodes CDR1 SGHRS and CDR2 YFSETQ. V gave up 0 bases and J gave up 5 bases; unmatched junction bases: 8. The CDR3 extends over 16 amino acids. Here the CDR3 reads CASSLGDRATGETQYF. Written as DNA, the CDR3 is TGCGCCAGCAGCTTGGGGGACAGGGCGACAGGGGAGACCCAGTACTTC.

This clone was counted a single time. The rearrangement uses TRBV6-5 and TRBJ2-7; D might be TRBD2 (6 bases). Germline assignment: CDR1 MNHEY and CDR2 SVGAGI. Trimming stripped 6 bases from V and 4 bases from J, with 16 bases between. The CDR3 length is 14 residues. The CDR3: CASRPPTGTYEQYF. Written as DNA, the CDR3 is TGTGCCAGCAGACCTCCGACCGGGACTTACGAGCAGTACTTC.

This clone showed up just once. V usage is TRBV3-1 (or the pseudogene TRBV3-2) and J usage is TRBJ1-2; D not resolved. CDR3 length: 16 amino acids. Trimming shortened V by 0 bases and J by 0 bases, and 11 bases separated the two germline ends. Germline V gene lookup returns CDR1 LGHDT and CDR2 YNNKEL (reference sequence). The CDR3 DNA sequence: TGTGCCAGCAGCCAAGATGGCCCGGGAACTAACTATGGCTACACCTTC. It encodes CASSQDGPGTNYGYTF.